This is a list of T cell receptor beta chains from one sample in a study of post-analysis software for immune sequencing data. TCRdb re-called the PCR reads through MiXCR, storing one row per CDR3 protein. The table has 350,000 to 500,000 distinct CDR3 sequences, approximately 39% seen once. Sequencing was done on a sample of blood. These receptors were obtained from a girl aged 2 to 10 with multiple sclerosis. Both conserved end residues are part of each CDR3. D genes are given only for firm matches. A row's size may be missing; if present it is once, few, many or a size class.

d_call | j_call | v_call | clone_size | cdr3_nt | cdr3_aa
. | TRBJ2-1 | TRBV20-1 | few | TGCAGTGCATCCCCCGTCAATGAGCAGTTCTTC | CSASPVNEQFF
. | TRBJ2-1 | TRBV4-1 | few | TGCGCCAGCAGCCAGACTCCCCGCTCCTACAATGAGCAGTTCTTC | CASSQTPRSYNEQFF
. | TRBJ1-4 | TRBV4-1 | . | TGCGCCAGCAGCCAAGATTTTGAAAAACTGTTTTTT | CASSQDFEKLFF
TRBD2 | TRBJ2-6 | TRBV20-1 | . | TGCAGTGCTAGCGGCGGGGGGGCTCCTGGGGCCAACGTCCTGACTTTC | CSASGGGAPGANVLTF
. | TRBJ2-3 | TRBV7-9 | . | TGTGCCAGCAGCTTATCAAGGATTAGCACAGATACGCAGTATTTT | CASSLSRISTDTQYF
TRBD2 | TRBJ2-7 | TRBV6-2/TRBV6-3 | . | TGTGCCAGCAGTCCAAGACTAGCGGGGTACCTCTACGAGCAGTACTTC | CASSPRLAGYLYEQYF
TRBD1 | TRBJ1-2 | TRBV29-1 | . | TGCAGCGCCGAGGGGCCAGGGGGCGGCTACACCTTC | CSAEGPGGGYTF
. | TRBJ1-5 | TRBV5-5 | . | TGTGCCAGCAGCTTGGGTGGAGGGTATAGCAATCAGCCCCAGCATTTT | CASSLGGGYSNQPQHF
. | TRBJ1-2 | TRBV28 | . | TGTGCCAGCAGGCCCTCCGGGATTTTATATGGCTACACCTTC | CASRPSGILYGYTF
TRBD1 | TRBJ2-1 | TRBV10-3 | few | TGTGCCATCAGGGGACAGGTTTACAATGAGCAGTTCTTC | CAIRGQVYNEQFF
. | TRBJ2-7 | TRBV3-1 | . | TGTGCCAGCAGCCAAATAAGTAGCGAGCAGTACTTC | CASSQISSEQYF
. | TRBJ2-1 | TRBV7-2 | . | TGTGCCAGCGGGGGGATCCCCCCCTACAATGAGCAGTTCTTC | CASGGIPPYNEQFF
. | TRBJ2-1 | TRBV5-1 | . | TGCGCCAGCAGCTTTTATGGATACAATGAGCAGTTCTTC | CASSFYGYNEQFF
. | TRBJ2-5 | TRBV6-1 | . | TGTGCCAGCAGTGAAGCTCATGGGAGCCAAGAGACCCAGTACTTC | CASSEAHGSQETQYF
TRBD2 | TRBJ2-1 | TRBV3-1 | . | TGTGCCAGCAGCCAAGTGACTAGCGGGAGCTCTGGTGAGCAGTTCTTC | CASSQVTSGSSGEQFF
. | TRBJ2-3 | TRBV3-1 | . | TGTGCCAGCAGCCAAGATCTGCACCCACAAGGAGATACGCAGTATTTT | CASSQDLHPQGDTQYF
. | TRBJ2-1 | TRBV6-6 | . | TGTGCCAGCAGTTACTCTAGCAACGGGGTCCATGAGCAGTTCTTC | CASSYSSNGVHEQFF
TRBD1 | TRBJ1-2 | TRBV27 | . | TGTGCCAGCAGCCGAGGACAGGGGTGGACAAGCTATGGCTACACCTTC | CASSRGQGWTSYGYTF
. | TRBJ2-7 | TRBV7-9 | . | TGTGCCAGCAGCTCGAGAGACAGATCCTACGAGCAGTACTTC | CASSSRDRSYEQYF